This entry concerns a single TCR beta chain. Trimming removed 8 bases from V and 7 bases from J, with 5 bases in between. This CDR3 contains 10 residues. Germline CDR1 is SGHAT and CDR2 is FQNNGV. The data were produced by immunoSEQ multiplex PCR, yet TCRdb's version contains in-frame clones alone and is incomplete. The sample has about 200,000 clones, 84% seen once; the top ten hold about 3.2%. This entry comes from a study of blood T cell repertoires in COVID-19. Study-level information: Nucleic acid was either cDNA or gDNA, and it came from T cells, B-cell-depleted T cells, or PBMCs.

The sample comprised PBMCs or T cells enriched from blood (not recorded which). The TCR comes from a woman aged 30 to 39 who had been exposed to COVID-19. This chain joins TRBV11-2 and TRBJ1-4; D is unclear. CDR3 nucleotides: TGTGCCAGCCGGGGTGAAAAACTGTTTTTT. Residues: CASRGEKLFF.